This TCR beta chain derives from a study of Ad26.COV2.S vaccination and SARS-CoV-2 variants. Study summary: Donor was one of the participants in the Ad26.COV2.S arm of the COV1001 trial. Once, or twice with 56 days between doses, Ad26.COV2.S was given intramuscularly.

Broader study findings: Substantial post-vaccination breadth of spike-specific CD8+ and CD4+ T cell responses was reported. Participants given vaccine showed non-spike TCR breadth similar to that of placebo recipients.

Data came from immunoSEQ multiplex PCR; TCRdb stores just in-frame clones and leaves some out. This sample yields approximately 250,000 clones, of which 87% are seen a single time; roughly 3% belongs to the top ten. This CDR3 contains 15 residues. The V gene's germline CDR1 is SGHAT and CDR2 FQNNGV. V lost 3 bases and J 1 base, leaving 12 bases between the germline ends. Treatment: around 19 received Ad26.COV2.S at low or high dose, single or two shots; several received placebo; per-sample allocation not given. Following the first vaccine or placebo injection, samples were taken on day 63. As concerns this clone: Its antigen is unknown.

Specimen: peripheral blood, collected in a trial of Ad26.COV2.S vaccine versus placebo. This TCR was recovered from a person between 18 and 60 years old who received the Ad26.COV2.S COVID-19 vaccine or a placebo. V gene TRBV11-2 combines with J gene TRBJ1-1; D unclear. The CDR3 spells CASSFKAAGNTEAFF. CDR3 sequence (DNA): TGTGCCAGCAGCTTCAAGGCGGCGGGGAACACTGAAGCTTTCTTT.